This T cell receptor (beta chain) was recorded in a study of control samples from healthy donors and cancer patients. Repertoires were generated with immunoSEQ multiplex PCR, while TCRdb's copy carries only in-frame clones and drops some. The sample has roughly 120,000 clones; around 89% are singletons. The CDR3 is 16 amino acids. The junction had 8 bases not matched to a gene; V was cut back by 0 bases and J by 3 bases. Germline V CDR1 and CDR2: MGHRA, YSYEKL. The chain recombines TRBV4-1 with TRBJ2-7; 7 bases match TRBD2. What was sequenced was blood. The clonotype comes from a woman aged 45-65 years in good health. CDR3 loop: CASSQETSGNYYEQYF. CDR3 bases: TGCGCCAGCAGCCAAGAAACCAGCGGGAACTACTACGAGCAGTACTTC.